One and the same sample provided the 22 T cell receptor beta chains below, sequenced in a study of T cells in Graves' hyperthyroidism and ophthalmopathy. The CDR3 regions of TCR beta were amplified from RNA transcripts. HTBI primers were the set used in a first-round RT-PCR of the TCR CDR3. TCRdb analysed the multiplex PCR reads with MiXCR anew, one entry per CDR3 protein. Among 400,000 to 600,000 distinct CDR3 sequences, about 16% were seen once, and the ten largest hold over 25%. The sample comprised blood. Source of these receptors: a woman in her thirties with Graves' ophthalmopathy.

This clonotype was seen more than once but under ten times. V is TRBV9 and J is TRBJ2-2, with 7 positions matching TRBD2. CDR1 and CDR2 (germline): SGDLS, YYNGEE. The CDR3 is 17 amino acids. J gave up 0 bases and V 0 bases, and 5 bases lay outside the gene matches. CDR3 nucleotides: TGTGCCAGCAGCGTAGGGGGGGGACCTTCGAACACCGGGGAGCTGTTTTTT. Translated: CASSVGGGPSNTGELFF.

This chain connects TRBV7-3 to TRBJ2-6, with 7 bases matching TRBD1. Germline V gene lookup returns CDR1 SGHTA and CDR2 FQGTGA. The ends lost 4 bases at V and 0 bases at J; junction bases unmatched: 6. This CDR3 contains 17 residues. The CDR3: CASSSGTAFSGANVLTF. In nucleotides, the CDR3 is TGTGCCAGCAGCTCAGGGACAGCGTTCTCTGGGGCCAACGTCCTGACTTTC.

This clonotype was found many times. Here the CDR3 DNA reads TGTGCCAGCAGTTTGGACCTGCACTATGGCTACACCTTC. It encodes CASSLDLHYGYTF. The rearrangement uses TRBV6-2 or TRBV6-3 and TRBJ1-2; no clear D gene. Germline CDR1 reads MNHEY; CDR2 reads SVGEGT. Deletions cut 4 bases from V and 3 bases from J, with 9 bases between. The CDR3 covers 13 residues.

This clonotype showed up many times. The rearrangement joins TRBV15 to TRBJ2-3; 8 bases fit TRBD2. Germline V gene sequence: CDR1 LNHNV, CDR2 YYDKDF (reference sequence). V dropped 2 bases and J dropped 6; count of bases not matched to a gene: 10. The CDR3 extends over 16 amino acids. CDR3 region: CATSRSVAGSGDTQYF. CDR3 nucleotides: TGTGCCACCAGCAGATCCGTAGCGGGGAGCGGGGATACGCAGTATTTT. Based on the CDR3 plus reference TRBV15 and TRBJ2-3, the full variable domain is DAMVIQNPRYQVTQFGKPVTLSCSQTLNHNVMYWYQQKSSQAPKLLFHYYDKDFNNEADTPDNFQSRRPNTSFCFLDIRSPGLGDTAMYLCATSRSVAGSGDTQYFGPGTRLTVL.

This clonotype was observed at least ten times. The rearrangement links TRBV20-1 to TRBJ1-2; 9 nucleotides agree with TRBD1. The germline V gene has CDR1 DFQATT and CDR2 SNEGSKA (reference sequence). CDR3 length: 15 amino acids. V lost 5 bases, J lost 0 bases, and 7 bases stayed unmatched. This CDR3 is CSAQRTGEANYGYTF. CDR3 nucleotides: TGCAGTGCTCAGAGGACAGGGGAGGCTAACTATGGCTACACCTTC.

This clonotype was counted between two and nine times. CDR3: CASSAEGRLNTEAFF. The CDR3 DNA reads as TGTGCCAGCAGCGCGGAGGGACGGCTGAACACTGAAGCTTTCTTT. The chain is built from TRBV9 and TRBJ1-1; D perhaps matches TRBD1 (5 bases). This CDR3 contains 15 residues. V lost 3 bases to trimming and J lost 0 bases, with 12 bases between them. Germline-derived CDR1 and CDR2 are SGDLS and YYNGEE. The full variable domain, with the rest looked up from reference TRBV9 and TRBJ1-1, is DSGVTQTPKHLITATGQRVTLRCSPRSGDLSVYWYQQSLDQGLQFLIQYYNGEERAKGNILERFSAQQFPDLHSELNLSSLELGDSALYFCASSAEGRLNTEAFFGQGTRLTVV.

There are many counts of this clonotype. The V gene is TRBV7-2, the J gene TRBJ2-3, with 14 bases that match TRBD2. CDR3 length equals 19 residues. With V trimmed by 2 bases and J by 3 bases, 10 bases remained unmatched. The V gene's germline CDR1 is SGHTA and CDR2 FQGNSA. DNA for the CDR3: TGTGCCAGCAGCTTACACACTGGGACTAGCGGGAGAAAGACAGATACGCAGTATTTT. This gives the protein CASSLHTGTSGRKTDTQYF.

This clonotype was seen repeatedly, ten times or more. The J gene is TRBJ2-1, the V gene TRBV2; D gene unclear. The CDR3 spans 13 residues. V was shortened by 8 bases and J by 5 bases, with 13 bases between the two germline ends. Germline V gene lookup returns CDR1 SNHLY and CDR2 FYNNEI. The CDR3 coding sequence is TGTGCCAGCCTGAGACACCTGAACAATGAGCAGTTCTTC. The encoded protein is CASLRHLNNEQFF.

As regards this clonotype: This clone may be a read error of a much larger clone one base away. The chain joins TRBV20-1 to TRBJ1-1; the D is unclear. Germline-derived CDR1 and CDR2 are DFQATT and SNEGSKA (reference sequence). The CDR3 is made up of 14 amino acids. CDR3 sequence (DNA): TGCAGTGCTAGAGTTGGCTCGGTGAACACTGAAGCTCTCTTT. It codes for CSARVGSVNTEALF.

This clonotype was picked up one time. Given a much more abundant clone one base away, this may be a read error. The genes are TRBV20-1 and TRBJ2-7; D not certain. The length of the CDR3 is 13 residues. CDR1 is DFQATT and CDR2 is SNEGSKA in the germline V gene (reference sequence). The CDR3 DNA reads TGCAGTGCTATTCAGGTCAGCTCCTACGAGCAGCACTTC. This sequence encodes CSAIQVSSYEQHF.

The genes are TRBV12-3 or TRBV12-4 and TRBJ2-2; D remains unclear. The CDR3 covers 15 residues. V dropped 2 bases and J dropped 1 base, with 8 bases sitting between them. The CDR3 DNA reads TGTGCCAGCAGTTTAAGGCCGTTGAACACCGGGGAGCTGTTTTTT. It yields the protein CASSLRPLNTGELFF.

There are many counts of this clonotype. The rearrangement links TRBV30 to TRBJ2-7; 7 bases match TRBD2. Unmatched junction bases numbered 5, after V lost 0 bases and J lost 0 bases. There are 15 residues in the CDR3. The germline V gene encodes CDR1 GTSNPN and CDR2 SVGIG (reference sequence). The CDR3 nucleotides are TGTGCCTGGAGTGTCGAGCGGGATAGCTCCTACGAGCAGTACTTC. Its protein product is CAWSVERDSSYEQYF.

This clonotype has only a few counts. This chain links TRBV2 with TRBJ1-1; D is unresolved. From germline, CDR1 is SNHLY and CDR2 FYNNEI. This CDR3 comprises 14 residues. Trimming removed 4 bases from V and 0 bases from J, with 9 bases in between. The CDR3 here is CASSGAVVNTEAFF. CDR3 DNA: TGTGCCAGCAGTGGAGCAGTTGTGAACACTGAAGCTTTCTTT.

This clonotype was observed a single time. The chain recombines TRBV27 with TRBJ1-6; D not resolved. CDR3 length: 13 amino acids. Trimming removed 4 bases from V and 6 bases from J, with 7 bases in between. Per the germline V gene, CDR1 is MNHEY and CDR2 is SMNVEV (reference sequence). The CDR3 spells CASSSNLNSPLHF. DNA of the CDR3: TGTGCCAGCAGTTCCAACCTTAATTCACCCCTCCACTTT.

V usage is TRBV6-2 or TRBV6-3 and J usage is TRBJ2-2; unclear D gene. The CDR3 sequence is 15 residues long. Trimming left V 0 bases short and J 6 bases short, with 11 bases between. Germline CDR1 is MNHEY and CDR2 is SVGEGT. Here the CDR3 reads CASSYSPRSAGELFF. The CDR3, as DNA: TGTGCCAGCAGTTACTCTCCTCGATCGGCCGGGGAGCTGTTTTTT.

This clonotype appeared many times. The chain has TRBV28 and TRBJ1-4; D unresolved. This CDR3 contains 15 residues. Per germline, CDR1 MDHEN and CDR2 SYDVKM. Trimming cost V 0 bases and J 0 bases, with 5 bases left between them. CDR3 nucleotides: TGTGCCAGCAGTTTATGGTCCGCAACTAATGAAAAACTGTTTTTT. Its protein is CASSLWSATNEKLFF.

As concerns this clonotype: This may be a read error, as it is one base from a much larger clone. The chain employs TRBV20-1 and TRBJ1-5, with a possible D match to TRBD1 (5 bases). There are 15 residues in the CDR3. The V gene's germline CDR1 is DFQATT and CDR2 SNEGSKA (reference sequence). The ends were cut back, 4 bases at V and 2 bases at J, with 15 bases in the middle. The DNA for the CDR3 is TGCAGTGCTACTAGGACAAGGGGCGGCAATCAGCCCCAGCATTTT. Translating gives CSATRTRGGNQPQHF.

At least ten counts were recorded for this clonotype. The V and J genes are TRBV2 and TRBJ2-7; TRBD2 aligns across 11 bases. V gave up 5 bases and J gave up 1 base; unmatched junction bases: 4. The CDR3 has 15 residues. Germline V gene lookup returns CDR1 SNHLY and CDR2 FYNNEI. The CDR3: CASSRGLAESYEQYF. The CDR3 DNA reads as TGTGCCAGCAGTCGGGGACTAGCGGAGTCCTACGAGCAGTACTTC. The full variable domain, with the rest looked up from reference TRBV2 and TRBJ2-7, is EPEVTQTPSHQVTQMGQEVILRCVPISNHLYFYWYRQILGQKVEFLVSFYNNEISEKSEIFDDQFSVERPDGSNFTLKIRSTKLEDSAMYFCASSRGLAESYEQYFGPGTRLTVT.

The chain employs TRBV5-1 and TRBJ2-2; D ambiguous. Germline V gene sequence: CDR1 SGHRS, CDR2 YFSETQ. CDR3 size: 14 residues. Trimming took 0 bases from V and 6 from J, leaving 9 bases between them. CDR3 protein: CASSLDSLSGELFF. The CDR3 DNA is TGCGCCAGCAGCTTGGACTCTCTGTCCGGGGAGCTGTTTTTT.

The DNA for the CDR3 is TGTGCCAGCAGCTCATACGGACAGGGTGAAGAGACCCAGTACTTC. Protein: CASSSYGQGEETQYF. The chain links TRBV11-3 to TRBJ2-5, with 8 positions matching TRBD1. The V gene's germline CDR1 is SGHNT and CDR2 YENEEA. V lost 4 bases and J lost 3; bases outside the gene matches: 7. This CDR3 spans 15 amino acids. Full variable domain (rest looked up from reference TRBV11-3 and TRBJ2-5): EAGVVQSPRYKIIEKKQPVAFWCNPISGHNTLYWYLQNLGQGPELLIRYENEEAVDDSQLPKDRFSAERLKGVDSTLKIQPAELGDSAVYLCASSSYGQGEETQYFGPGTRLLVL.

In this sample, this clonotype turned up many times. V is TRBV30 and J is TRBJ2-1, with D perhaps matching TRBD2 (5 bases). Trimming shortened V by 8 bases and J by 4 bases, and 12 bases separated the two germline ends. Germline CDR1 is GTSNPN and CDR2 is SVGIG (reference sequence). The CDR3 is 12 residues long. The CDR3 loop reads CAMDLAYNEQFF. The CDR3 nucleotides are TGTGCCATGGACTTGGCTTACAATGAGCAGTTCTTC.

V usage is TRBV3-1 and J usage is TRBJ1-2; D call uncertain. From germline, CDR1 is LGHDT and CDR2 YNNKEL (reference sequence). Trimming took 1 base from V and 3 from J, leaving 9 bases between them. The CDR3 is 14 amino acids. The chain's CDR3 is CASSQGAQDYGYTF. The CDR3 DNA follows: TGTGCCAGCAGCCAAGGGGCCCAAGACTATGGCTACACCTTC.